This T cell receptor beta chain appears in the sequencing data of a study of T cells in Graves' hyperthyroidism and ophthalmopathy. This clonotype was observed many times. Germline V gene sequence: CDR1 MNHEY, CDR2 SVGAGI. This CDR3 region has 16 residues. V trimming: 2 bases; J trimming: 1 base; junction bases outside the gene matches: 3. Authors of the study amplified TCR beta CDR3 regions from RNA transcripts. Initially, a first-round RT-PCR of the TCR CDR3 employed the HTBI primer set. In TCRdb, the multiplex PCR reads were re-called with MiXCR into one record per CDR3 protein. The sample comprises about 200,000 distinct CDR3 sequences, around 17% of which are singletons, and about 50% rests with the top ten.

The specimen sequenced was blood. This clonotype was obtained from a woman in her forties or fifties with Graves' hyperthyroidism. The chain recombines TRBV6-5 with TRBJ2-5; TRBD1 matches at 11 bases. The chain's CDR3 is CASSYGTGGPQETQYF. The CDR3 DNA follows: TGTGCCAGCAGTTACGGGACAGGGGGGCCCCAAGAGACCCAGTACTTC.